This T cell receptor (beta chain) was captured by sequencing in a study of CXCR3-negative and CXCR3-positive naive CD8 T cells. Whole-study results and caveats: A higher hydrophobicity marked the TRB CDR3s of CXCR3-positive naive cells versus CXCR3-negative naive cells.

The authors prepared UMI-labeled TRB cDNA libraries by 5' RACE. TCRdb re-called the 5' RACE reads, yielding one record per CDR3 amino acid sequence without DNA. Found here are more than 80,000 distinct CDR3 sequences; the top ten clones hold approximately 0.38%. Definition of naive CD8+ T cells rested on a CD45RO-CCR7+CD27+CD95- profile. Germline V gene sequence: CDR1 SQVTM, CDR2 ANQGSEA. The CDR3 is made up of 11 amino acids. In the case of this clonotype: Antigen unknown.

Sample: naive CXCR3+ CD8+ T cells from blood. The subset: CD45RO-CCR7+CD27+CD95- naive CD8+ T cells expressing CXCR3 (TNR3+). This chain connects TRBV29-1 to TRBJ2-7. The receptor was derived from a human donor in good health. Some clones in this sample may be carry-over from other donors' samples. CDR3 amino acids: CSARTDYEQYF.